This passage covers 13 T cell receptor beta chains from one sample sequenced in a study of blood T cell repertoires in COVID-19. Sequenced by immunoSEQ multiplex PCR; TCRdb stores in-frame clones only, minus some. Among a few hundred thousand clones listed, under 90% were seen once. Source material: peripheral blood. These receptor sequences come from a man in his forties or fifties with acute or convalescent COVID-19.

V gene TRBV7-9 combines with J gene TRBJ2-7; 8 bases agree with TRBD1. CDR3 length: 15 amino acids. J was trimmed by 2 bases and V by 0 bases; bases with no gene match: 3. Germline CDR1 SEHNR, CDR2 FQNEAQ (reference sequence). CDR3 in amino acids: CASSLAGDRTYEQYF. The DNA for the CDR3 is TGTGCCAGCAGCTTAGCGGGGGACAGGACCTACGAGCAGTACTTC.

This rearrangement joins TRBV7-9 to TRBJ1-5; TRBD1 is a possible D gene (5 bases). The V and J ends lost 7 bases and 6 bases respectively, with 22 bases between them. The germline V gene has CDR1 SEHNR and CDR2 FQNEAQ (reference sequence). The CDR3 length is 16 residues. CDR3 sequence reads: CASTIGAGIGSQPQHF. Written as DNA, the CDR3 is TGTGCCAGCACCATTGGGGCAGGGATCGGTAGTCAGCCCCAGCATTTT. Drawing the rest from reference TRBV7-9 and TRBJ1-5, the complete variable domain is DTGVSQNPRHKITKRGQNVTFRCDPISEHNRLYWYRQTLGQGPEFLTYFQNEAQLEKSRLLSDRFSAERPKGSFSTLEIQRTEQGDSAMYLCASTIGAGIGSQPQHFGDGTRLSIL.

This clone has just a few counts. The chain combines TRBV19 with TRBJ1-5; tentative D call: TRBD1 (6 bases). V lost 4 bases, J lost 0 bases, and 10 bases lay in between. This CDR3 has 15 residues. Germline CDR1 LNHDA, CDR2 SQIVND (reference sequence). The DNA of the CDR3 is TGTGCCAGTAGTAGGGACATCGGTAGCAATCAGCCCCAGCATTTT. Translating it yields CASSRDIGSNQPQHF.

The genes are TRBV14 and TRBJ2-7; the D gene is possibly TRBD1 (6 bases). Trimming took 2 bases from V and 5 from J, leaving 19 bases between them. Germline CDR1 SGHDN, CDR2 FVKESK. The CDR3 contains 16 residues. The CDR3 DNA reads as TGTGCCAGCAGCCAAAGGTGGCAGGGGCCAGCCGACGAGCAGTACTTC. It translates to CASSQRWQGPADEQYF.

This CDR3 reads CASSANSGGNEQFF. In DNA, the CDR3 is TGTGCCAGCAGCGCTAACAGCGGAGGCAATGAGCAGTTCTTC. The chain couples TRBV9 to TRBJ2-1; D might be TRBD2 (5 bases). The V end was cut by 3 bases, the J end by 6 bases, with 13 bases between. This CDR3 has 14 residues. Germline CDR1 is SGDLS and CDR2 is YYNGEE.

This clone was picked up one time. The V gene is TRBV27, the J gene TRBJ1-1; tentatively, D is TRBD1 (5 bases). The CDR3 spans 14 residues. V lost 2 bases and J lost 4, with 11 bases in between. The germline CDR1 and CDR2 sequences are MNHEY and SMNVEV (reference sequence). The CDR3 region is CASSLVGRGTEAFF. DNA for the CDR3: TGTGCCAGCAGTTTAGTGGGGAGGGGCACTGAAGCTTTCTTT.

This chain connects TRBV29-1 to TRBJ1-1; TRBD1 matches at 10 bases. In germline, CDR1 is SQVTM, CDR2 ANQGSEA. The CDR3 contains 16 residues. After removal of 5 bases from V and 1 base from J, the junction contained 10 bases not matched to a gene. CDR3 in DNA: TGCAGCGTTACCGGGACAGGGGTTTGGGGGAACACTGAAGCTTTCTTT. Amino acids: CSVTGTGVWGNTEAFF.

This rearrangement joins TRBV6-1 to TRBJ2-3, with 12 bases identical to TRBD2. This CDR3 contains 20 residues. CDR1 is MNHNS, CDR2 SASEGT, per germline. V trimming: 2 bases; J trimming: 3 bases; junction bases outside the gene matches: 15. Here the CDR3 DNA reads TGTGCCAGCAGTGAAAGGGAATGGGAAAGGACTAGCGGGGTGACAGATACGCAGTATTTT. Its protein product is CASSEREWERTSGVTDTQYF.

This sequence joins TRBV2 and TRBJ2-5, with D tentatively TRBD2 (5 bases). Trimming shortened V by 4 bases and J by 5 bases, and 8 bases separated the two germline ends. Germline-derived CDR1 and CDR2 are SNHLY and FYNNEI. The CDR3 extends over 12 amino acids. CDR3 sequence (DNA): TGTGCCAGCAGTGGACTATTGGAGACCCAGTACTTC. This encodes CASSGLLETQYF.

The chain uses TRBV27 and TRBJ1-5; D gene ambiguous. CDR1 MNHEY and CDR2 SMNVEV come from the germline V gene (reference sequence). CDR3 length: 13 residues. Trimming pared 8 bases from V and 4 bases from J, leaving 12 bases between. CDR3 sequence (DNA): TGTGCCAGCGCTTCGGCGGGGAATCAGCCCCAGCATTTT. Its translation is CASASAGNQPQHF.

In DNA form, the CDR3 reads TGTGCCTGGAAGACCAGACAGGGGCAGTCCTATAATTCACCCCTCCACTTT. Amino acid sequence: CAWKTRQGQSYNSPLHF. The rearrangement joins TRBV30 to TRBJ1-6; 8 positions match TRBD1. Germline CDR1 reads GTSNPN; CDR2 reads SVGIG (reference sequence). This CDR3 has 17 amino acids. V gave up 4 bases and J gave up 1 base; unmatched junction bases: 9.

In regard to this clone: This CDR3 is also generated by other DNA sequences in the sample. The V and J genes are TRBV18 and TRBJ1-4; TRBD1 matches 9 bases. CDR1 KGHSH and CDR2 LQKENI come from the germline V gene. The CDR3 is 14 amino acids. Germline trimming cut 6 bases from V and 8 bases from J; bases unmatched to any gene: 7. Here the CDR3 reads CASSPRDRDEKLFF. The CDR3 DNA reads TGTGCCAGCTCTCCCCGGGACAGGGACGAAAAACTGTTTTTT.

The rearrangement links TRBV5-1 to TRBJ2-3; 8 bases map to TRBD1. Germline V gene data show CDR1 as SGHRS and CDR2 as YFSETQ. V lost 2 bases, J lost 4 bases, and 3 bases stayed unmatched. This CDR3 spans 14 amino acids. CDR3 sequence (DNA): TGCGCCAGCAGCTTCGGACAGGGTGCAGATACGCAGTATTTT. This sequence encodes CASSFGQGADTQYF.